The 20 T cell receptor beta chains presented below share a single source sample, sequenced in a study of CD8+ T cells in alopecia areata. The sequencing template was cDNA reverse transcribed from extracted RNA. Method: immunoSEQ multiplex PCR; TCRdb's copy keeps in-frame clones and lacks some. The sample gives some 110,000 clones, none seen only once, and the top ten clones hold about 19%. Sample: lesional skin. The receptors here all came from a C3H/HeJ mouse with alopecia areata. The MHC haplotype of this mouse line is H2-k.

This clone was seen more than once but under ten times. Genes and germline are mouse. CDR3 amino acids: CASGPGQIFYEQYF. The CDR3 DNA, read in part, is TGTGCCAGCGGTCCGGGACAGATATTCTAT. The chain couples TRBV13-2 to TRBJ2-7; 7 nucleotides agree with TRBD1. The sequenced fragment ends 4 residues before the CDR3 boundary, so the rest is inferred from the germline J gene. Per germline, CDR1 NNHNN and CDR2 SYGAGS (reference sequence). V lost 4 bases to trimming and J lost 3 bases; unmatched junction nucleotides: 7. There are 14 residues in the CDR3.

On this clone: The genes and germline here are from mouse. The observed sequence ends 4 residues before the CDR3 terminus, with the missing tail filled in from the germline J gene. The chain uses TRBV17 and TRBJ1-4, with 11 bases lining up with TRBD1. CDR3 length: 16 amino acids. CDR1 MNHDT and CDR2 YYDKIL come from the germline V gene. V lost 0 bases, J lost 4 bases, and 1 base stayed unmatched. The sequenced part of the CDR3 DNA is TGTGCTAGCAGTAGAGAGGGGACAGGGGGCAACGAA. The encoded protein is CASSREGTGGNE. The full CDR3 protein reads CASSREGTGGNERLFF.

This clone was counted at least ten times. Germline and genes: mouse. The read terminates 4 residues before the CDR3 end, so the remaining end is supplied by the germline J gene. The chain links TRBV13-3 to TRBJ1-1; TRBD1 matches 8 bases. CDR3 length equals 14 residues. Per germline, CDR1 NNHDY and CDR2 SYVADS. After removal of 2 bases from V and 4 bases from J, the junction contained 4 bases not matched to a gene. The covered CDR3 bases are TGTGCCAGCAGTGAACGGACAGGGCCCACA. It codes for CASSERTGPT. The whole CDR3 sequence is CASSERTGPTEVFF.

This clone has just a few counts. Gene and germline names: mouse. The read falls 4 residues short of the CDR3 end, and the missing part is taken from the germline J gene. The chain links TRBV1 to TRBJ2-7, with 7 bases fitting TRBD1. CDR1 is NSQYPW and CDR2 is LRSPGD in the germline V gene (reference sequence). The CDR3 runs 13 residues. V was clipped by 5 bases and J by 1 base; unmatched bases: 2. CDR3 bases read: TGCACCTGCAGTCCGGGACAGTCCTAT. This codes for CTCSPGQSY. The whole CDR3 sequence is CTCSPGQSYEQYF. The full variable domain, in which reference TRBV1 and TRBJ2-7 provide the parts outside the CDR3, is VTLLEQNPRWRLVPRGQAVNLRCILKNSQYPWMSWYQQDLQKQLQWLFTLRSPGDKEVKSLPGADYLATRVTDTELRLQVANMSQGRTLYCTCSPGQSYEQYFGPGTRLTVL.

The table lists this clone with a few counts. These gene names are mouse names. The DNA ends 4 residues before the CDR3 does, and the rest of the CDR3 is filled in from the germline J gene. The chain links TRBV17 to TRBJ1-4; D is uncertain. This CDR3 has 14 amino acids. V gave up 2 bases and J gave up 3 bases, with 7 bases separating them. From germline, CDR1 is MNHDT and CDR2 YYDKIL. The chain's CDR3 is CASSRQEPNERLFF. The CDR3 bases that were read are TGTGCTAGCAGTAGACAGGAACCCAACGAA.

This clone was counted only a few times. Gene names and germline match the mouse. The observed sequence ends 4 residues before the CDR3 terminus, with the missing tail filled in from the germline J gene. The chain has TRBV19 and TRBJ1-2, with TRBD1 as a possible D gene (5 bases). Germline CDR1 is FNHDT and CDR2 is SITEND (reference sequence). Between the trimmed V and J ends, which lost 2 bases and 3 bases, there was a span of 11 bases. The CDR3 is 14 amino acids. Incomplete CDR3 DNA: TGTGCCAGCAGTATTTGGGTGGGGGACTCC. Amino acid sequence: CASSIWVGDS. The entire CDR3 sequence reads CASSIWVGDSDYTF.

This clone was recorded many times. Gene names are the mouse ones. The read halts 4 residues ahead of the CDR3 end, with the missing end drawn from the germline J gene. This chain uses TRBV13-3 with TRBJ1-2, with TRBD1 identical over 10 bases. The CDR3 has 16 residues. V gave up 2 bases and J gave up 3 bases; unmatched junction bases: 7. CDR1 and CDR2 from the germline V gene are NNHDY and SYVADS. Partial CDR3 DNA: TGTGCCAGCAGTGAGCTTGACAGGGGGCTGGACTCC. Translation: CASSELDRGLDS. The CDR3 in full is CASSELDRGLDSDYTF.

This clone appeared a few times. Genes and germline come from the mouse. The read is 4 residues too short to cover the CDR3 end, so that end is filled in from the germline J gene. This sequence joins TRBV19 and TRBJ2-3; maybe TRBD1 (6 bases). Looked up from germline, CDR1 is FNHDT and CDR2 is SITEND (reference sequence). The CDR3 length is 15 residues. V was shortened by 4 bases and J by 2 bases, with 14 bases between the two germline ends. Incomplete CDR3 DNA: TGTGCCAGCAGTCTTCAGGGGAGGGATGCAGAA. Amino acids: CASSLQGRDAE. The CDR3 in full is CASSLQGRDAETLYF.

A remark on this clone: Mouse gene names apply. The sequence runs out 4 residues before the end of the CDR3; the remainder is reconstructed from the germline J gene. The genes are TRBV5 and TRBJ2-3, with a tentative D call TRBD2 (6 bases). There are 15 residues in the CDR3. V was trimmed by 4 bases and J by 0 bases, leaving 11 bases between them. Germline loops: CDR1 LGHNA, CDR2 YNLKQL (reference sequence). CDR3 bases read: TGTGCCAGCAGCCCCGGGGGGTCTAGTGCAGAA. Translating gives CASSPGGSSAE. The CDR3 in full is CASSPGGSSAETLYF.

Comment on this clone: Gene names are mouse gene names. The read falls 4 residues short of the CDR3 end, and the missing part is taken from the germline J gene. This chain links TRBV1 with TRBJ1-1; 7 bases map to TRBD1. Trimming cost V 2 bases and J 4 bases; bases outside gene matches: 7. From germline, CDR1 is NSQYPW and CDR2 LRSPGD (reference sequence). The CDR3 length is 15 residues. CDR3 sequence reads: CTCSANDRAGTEVFF. The DNA read from the CDR3 is TGCACCTGCAGTGCAAACGACAGGGCGGGCACA. The whole variable domain, remainder taken from reference TRBV1 and TRBJ1-1, is VTLLEQNPRWRLVPRGQAVNLRCILKNSQYPWMSWYQQDLQKQLQWLFTLRSPGDKEVKSLPGADYLATRVTDTELRLQVANMSQGRTLYCTCSANDRAGTEVFFGKGTRLTVV.

A few counts support this clone. Gene names are the mouse ones. The CDR3 end falls 4 residues outside the read, so it is completed with the germline J gene. This rearrangement joins TRBV1 to TRBJ2-5; 8 bases map to TRBD2. After removal of 3 bases from V and 2 bases from J, the junction contained 4 bases not matched to a gene. The CDR3 consists of 15 residues. The germline gives CDR1 NSQYPW, CDR2 LRSPGD (reference sequence). The chain's CDR3 is CTCSAGLGAQDTQYF. CDR3 bases read: TGCACCTGCAGTGCCGGACTGGGCGCCCAAGAC.

There are a few counts of this clone. Here the gene names and germline are mouse. The CDR3 goes on 4 residues after the read ends, and that part is filled in from the germline J gene. The chain joins TRBV19 to TRBJ2-1; 11 bases fit TRBD2. This CDR3 region has 16 residues. The trim removed 4 bases at V and 6 bases at J, leaving 9 bases unmatched. Germline lookup yields CDR1 FNHDT and CDR2 SITEND (reference sequence). CDR3 DNA, as far as it was read: TGTGCCAGCAGTCCTGGACTGGGGGGAGAGGGTGCT. Protein: CASSPGLGGEGA. The whole CDR3 protein reads CASSPGLGGEGAEQFF.

In its sample, this clone was seen a few times. The gene names given are mouse names. The CDR3 end lies 4 residues beyond the end of the read and is filled in from the germline J gene. The chain has TRBV1 and TRBJ2-1, with a tentative D call TRBD1 (6 bases). Trimming left V 4 bases short and J 0 bases short, with 10 bases between. The CDR3 is made up of 15 amino acids. From germline, CDR1 is NSQYPW and CDR2 LRSPGD (reference sequence). The sequenced part of the CDR3 DNA is TGCACCTGCAGTGGCGGACAGTATAACTATGCT. Its protein is CTCSGGQYNYA. The full CDR3 is CTCSGGQYNYAEQFF.

A few counts support this clone. These gene names are mouse names. The CDR3 end is not reached by the read, which stops 4 residues before it; the germline J gene fills it in. This chain joins TRBV13-1 and TRBJ1-2, with D tentatively TRBD1 (5 bases). Germline-derived CDR1 and CDR2 are NSHNY and SYGAGN. The CDR3 extends over 12 amino acids. The CDR3 reads CASSGRQSDYTF. Incomplete CDR3 DNA: TGTGCCAGCAGTGGACGACAGTCC.

Points on this clone: The protein here is the DNA translation, as the TCRdb protein differs from it at residue 11. Mouse germline and gene names are used. The read falls 3 residues short of the CDR3 end, and the missing part is taken from the germline J gene. The rearrangement links TRBV13-3 to TRBJ1-6; a weak D match, TRBD1 (5 bases). TRBJ1-6 carries the ORF label, with uncertain function. CDR1 and CDR2 from the germline V gene are NNHDY and SYVADS. With 4 bases removed from V and 5 bases from J, the gap between germline ends came to 10 bases. The length of the CDR3 is 14 residues. CDR3 residues: CASSPGGDNSPLYF. The sequenced CDR3 bases are TGTGCCAGCAGTCCTGGGGGGGATAATTCGCCC.

This clone was seen a few times. Gene names refer to mouse genes. The CDR3 goes on 4 residues after the read ends, and that part is filled in from the germline J gene. This rearrangement joins TRBV29 to TRBJ1-2, with unresolved D. The germline gives CDR1 MSHET, CDR2 SYDVDS. This CDR3 is built from 13 residues. V was clipped by 2 bases and J by 0 bases, with 4 bases between them. The CDR3: CASSLQTNSDYTF. The DNA read from the CDR3 is TGTGCTAGCAGTTTACAAACAAACTCC.

This clone has only a few counts. The listed genes are named as in mouse. The CDR3 protein is CASSDARAGRNSDYTF. CDR3 DNA (partial): TGTGCCAGCAGTGATGCTAGGGCAGGGCGGAACTCC. The chain employs TRBV13-3 and TRBJ1-2, with D maybe TRBD1 (5 bases). The CDR3 end is not reached by the read, which stops 4 residues before it; the germline J gene fills it in. V lost 0 bases, J lost 2 bases, and 14 bases lay in between. There are 16 residues in the CDR3. Germline V gene lookup returns CDR1 NNHDY and CDR2 SYVADS.

Worth noting for this clone: The gene names here belong to mouse. The CDR3 end lies 4 residues beyond the end of the read and is filled in from the germline J gene. The chain combines TRBV13-3 with TRBJ2-7; TRBD1 matches 7 bases. V lost 6 bases and J lost 3; bases outside the gene matches: 6. The CDR3 sequence is 13 residues long. Germline V gene lookup returns CDR1 NNHDY and CDR2 SYVADS. The CDR3 region is CASTPGTDYEQYF. The covered CDR3 bases are TGTGCCAGCACCCCCGGGACAGACTAT.

Points on this clone: Gene names and germline match the mouse. The CDR3 end is not reached by the read, which stops 4 residues before it; the germline J gene fills it in. The chain has TRBV1 and TRBJ2-1; the match to TRBD1 covers 8 bases. CDR1 is NSQYPW and CDR2 is LRSPGD in the germline V gene (reference sequence). V lost 0 bases, J lost 4 bases, and 5 bases stayed unmatched. The CDR3 sequence is 16 residues long. The part of the CDR3 DNA that was read is TGCACCTGCAGTGCAGATCTGTACAGGGGGTATGCT. Translation gives CTCSADLYRGYA. The complete CDR3 sequence is CTCSADLYRGYAEQFF.

This clone occurred a few times. Gene names and germline refer to mouse. CDR3 sequence: CASTRQGTGTEVFF. The covered CDR3 bases are TGTGCCAGCACCCGACAGGGGACGGGCACA. The chain uses TRBV13-3 and TRBJ1-1, with 8 bases identical to TRBD1. The CDR3 end is not reached by the read, which stops 4 residues before it; the germline J gene fills it in. Germline V gene sequence: CDR1 NNHDY, CDR2 SYVADS. Unmatched junction bases numbered 8, after V lost 6 bases and J lost 4 bases. This CDR3 is built from 14 residues.